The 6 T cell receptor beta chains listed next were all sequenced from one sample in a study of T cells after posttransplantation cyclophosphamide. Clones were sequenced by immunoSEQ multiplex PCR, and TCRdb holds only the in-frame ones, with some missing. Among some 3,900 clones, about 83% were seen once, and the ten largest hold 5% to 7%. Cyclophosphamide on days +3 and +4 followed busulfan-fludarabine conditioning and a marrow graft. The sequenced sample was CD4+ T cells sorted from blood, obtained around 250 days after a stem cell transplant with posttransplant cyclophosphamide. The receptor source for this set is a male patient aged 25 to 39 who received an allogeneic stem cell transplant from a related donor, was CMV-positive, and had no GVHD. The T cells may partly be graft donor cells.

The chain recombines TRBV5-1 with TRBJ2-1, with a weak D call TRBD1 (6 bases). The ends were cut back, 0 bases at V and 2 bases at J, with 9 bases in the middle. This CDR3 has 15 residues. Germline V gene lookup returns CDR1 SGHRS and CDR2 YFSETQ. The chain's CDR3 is CASSLDRVAYNEQFF. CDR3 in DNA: TGCGCCAGCAGCTTGGACAGGGTCGCCTACAATGAGCAGTTCTTC.

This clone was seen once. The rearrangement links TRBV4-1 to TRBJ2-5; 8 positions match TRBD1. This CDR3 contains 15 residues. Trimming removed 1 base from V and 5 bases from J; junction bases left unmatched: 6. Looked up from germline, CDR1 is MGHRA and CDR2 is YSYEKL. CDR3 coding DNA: TGCGCCAGCAGCCAAGGGAGACAGGGGAGGGAGACCCAGTACTTC. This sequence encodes CASSQGRQGRETQYF.

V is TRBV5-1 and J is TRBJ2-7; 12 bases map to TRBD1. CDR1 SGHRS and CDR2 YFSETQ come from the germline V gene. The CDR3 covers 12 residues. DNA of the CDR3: TGCGACCCCGGGACAGGGGGCTTCGAGCAGTACTTC. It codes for CDPGTGGFEQYF. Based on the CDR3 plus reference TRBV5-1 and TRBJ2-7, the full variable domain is KAGVTQTPRYLIKTRGQQVTLSCSPISGHRSVSWYQQTPGQGLQFLFEYFSETQRNKGNFPGRFSGRQFSNSRSEMNVSTLELGDSALYLCDPGTGGFEQYFGPGTRLTVT.

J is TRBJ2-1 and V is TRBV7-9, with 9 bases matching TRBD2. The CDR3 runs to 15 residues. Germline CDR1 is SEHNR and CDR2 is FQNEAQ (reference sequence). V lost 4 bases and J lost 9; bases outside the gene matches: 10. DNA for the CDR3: TGTGCCAGCAGCTCAACTAGCGGGTGGACTATTGAGCAGTTCTTC. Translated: CASSSTSGWTIEQFF.

Here the CDR3 DNA reads TGTGCCAGCAGCTTGTCTTTCTATGGCTACACCTTC. Its protein product is CASSLSFYGYTF. This rearrangement joins TRBV7-9 to TRBJ1-2, with unresolved D. Germline V gives CDR1 SEHNR, CDR2 FQNEAQ (reference sequence). Trimming removed 3 bases at V and 4 bases at J, with 6 bases between. This CDR3 contains 12 residues.

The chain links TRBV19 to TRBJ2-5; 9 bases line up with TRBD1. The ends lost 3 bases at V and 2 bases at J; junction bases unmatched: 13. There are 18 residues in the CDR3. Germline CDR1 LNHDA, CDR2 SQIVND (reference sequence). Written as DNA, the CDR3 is TGTGCCAGTAGTATGGGCTTCCACCGGGACAGGGAACAAGAGACCCAGTACTTC. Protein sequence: CASSMGFHRDREQETQYF.